The 6 T cell receptor beta chains in this list originate from one sample, sequenced in a study of Graves' ophthalmopathy and Graves' hyperthyroidism. For repertoire sequencing, the TCR beta CDR3 regions were amplified from RNA transcripts. RT-PCR was first run with HTBI primers, then multiplex PCR in a second round. From the multiplex PCR reads, TCRdb called clonotypes with MiXCR, one entry per CDR3 protein. The sample lists hundreds of thousands of distinct CDR3 sequences, about two fifths seen once, with 3% to 4% in the top ten. The sequenced sample was peripheral blood. The receptors shown here come from an adult man with Graves' ophthalmopathy.

The gene calls are TRBV7-9 and TRBJ2-5; 9 nucleotides align to TRBD2. The CDR3 loop spans 17 amino acids. V dropped 3 bases and J dropped 5; count of bases not matched to a gene: 13. Germline CDR1 reads SEHNR; CDR2 reads FQNEAQ (reference sequence). CDR3 DNA sequence: TGTGCCAGCAGCTTTCAAGACGCGGGGGGGCGTATGGAGACCCAGTACTTC. This encodes CASSFQDAGGRMETQYF.

This clonotype showed up many times. Written as DNA, the CDR3 is TGCAGTGCTAGTACGGGGAGGACCCAGTACTTC. Amino acid sequence: CSASTGRTQYF. The chain is built from TRBV20-1 and TRBJ2-5, with D possibly TRBD2 on 5 matching bases. Trimming stripped 3 bases from V and 7 bases from J, with 9 bases between. Germline CDR1 reads DFQATT; CDR2 reads SNEGSKA (reference sequence). The CDR3 is 11 amino acids.

The V call is TRBV12-5, the J call TRBJ1-5, with D perhaps TRBD1 (5 bases). The germline V gene has CDR1 LGHNT and CDR2 FRNRAP. The CDR3 has 14 amino acids. CDR3 sequence reads: CASRVSGSGQPQHF. Written as DNA, the CDR3 is TGTGCCAGCAGGGTATCAGGGTCCGGTCAGCCCCAGCATTTT.

The table lists this clonotype with many counts. The chain recombines TRBV7-9 with TRBJ1-2; 9 bases match TRBD1. V lost 1 base, J lost 0 bases, and 9 bases stayed unmatched. The CDR3 length is 18 residues. Germline-derived CDR1 and CDR2 are SEHNR and FQNEAQ (reference sequence). CDR3 region: CASSLGPPGQGANYGYTF. The CDR3 region has the DNA TGTGCCAGCAGCTTAGGACCGCCGGGACAGGGAGCTAACTATGGCTACACCTTC.

This clonotype was seen a few times. This sequence joins TRBV7-9 and TRBJ2-7; D is possibly TRBD2 (6 bases). Germline lookup yields CDR1 SEHNR and CDR2 FQNEAQ (reference sequence). The CDR3 is 13 amino acids. Trimming pared 4 bases from V and 4 bases from J, leaving 11 bases between. The CDR3 nucleotides are TGTGCCAGCAGCTCTCTAGCGATGTACGAGCAGTACTTC. Protein sequence: CASSSLAMYEQYF.

A remark on this clonotype: A read error is possible here, since a much larger clone lies one base away. The rearrangement joins TRBV2 to TRBJ2-7; D is undetermined. Trimming removed 6 bases from V and 2 bases from J, with 8 bases in between. The CDR3 runs to 12 residues. The germline V gene encodes CDR1 SNHLY and CDR2 FYNNEI. The CDR3 reads CASRYTTYEQYF. In nucleotides, the CDR3 is TGTGCCAGCAGGTACACCACCTACGAGCAGTACTTC.